Listed below are T cell receptor beta chains from one sample, sequenced in a study of Tregs in tolerant kidney transplant recipients. Only in-frame clones appear in the TCRdb table, and some are missing; sequencing was by immunoSEQ multiplex PCR. The table includes hundreds of thousands of clones, around 81% detected once. Sequencing used CD4+ T cells from blood. The source is a human donor in good health. Each CDR3 is given with its conserved first and last residue. D genes are given only for firm matches. Clone size is stated in some rows and not others, as once, few, many or a class when expanded.

>-|TRBJ1-1|-|TRBV7-8
TGTGCCAGCAGCCCCGAGAGGCTAAGGAACACTGAAGCTTTCTTT
CASSPERLRNTEAFF
>TRBD1|TRBJ1-1|-|TRBV5-4
TGTGCCAGCAGCGATATCGGGACAGAGATGAACACTGAAGCTTTCTTT
CASSDIGTEMNTEAFF
>-|TRBJ2-6|-|TRBV5-1
TGCGCCAGCAGCTTACAGGGCTTCTCTGGGGCCAACGTCCTGACTTTC
CASSLQGFSGANVLTF
>-|TRBJ1-5|-|TRBV19
TGTGCCAGTAGTATAGGAACGACAGGTTATAGCAATCAGCCCCAGCATTTT
CASSIGTTGYSNQPQHF
>TRBD1|TRBJ1-1|-|TRBV19
TGTGGAGCGGGGCCCAGGGGGAGGTTCGACACTGAAGCTTTCTTT
CGAGPRGRFDTEAFF
>TRBD2|TRBJ2-1|-|TRBV7-9
TGTGCCAGCAGCTCAGGACTAGCGAATGAGCAGTTCTTC
CASSSGLANEQFF
>-|TRBJ1-6|-|TRBV30
TGTGCCTGGAGACGGGGGGCAGGTAGGAGCTCCTATAATTCACCCCTCCACTTT
CAWRRGAGRSSYNSPLHF
>-|TRBJ1-6|-|TRBV6-5
TGTGCCAGCAGTATCCCCCGGGCCGGTAATTCACCCCTCCACTTT
CASSIPRAGNSPLHF
>-|TRBJ1-2|-|TRBV7-9
TGTGCCAGCAGCTTCCTGACAGCGGACTCTAACTATGGCTACACCTTC
CASSFLTADSNYGYTF
>TRBD2|TRBJ2-3|-|TRBV18
TGTGCCAGCTCACCACAGACTAGCGGGGGGGCAGATACGCAGTATTTT
CASSPQTSGGADTQYF
>-|TRBJ1-2|-|TRBV5-4
TGTGCCAGCAGCTTGGAAGGGGCCGGTGGCTACACCTTC
CASSLEGAGGYTF
>TRBD1|TRBJ1-4|-|TRBV5-1
TGCGCCAGCAGCATACAGGGGTCTAATGAAAAACTGTTTTTT
CASSIQGSNEKLFF
>-|TRBJ2-2|-|TRBV5-1
TGCGCCAGCAGCCGTGGGACTGCAGGTACCGGGGAGCTGTTTTTT
CASSRGTAGTGELFF
>TRBD1|TRBJ2-2|-|TRBV29-1
TGCAGCGTTGGCCGGGACAGAGCTACCGGGGAGCTGTTTTTT
CSVGRDRATGELFF
>TRBD1|TRBJ1-2|few|TRBV5-1
TGCGCCAGCAGCTCTGGGGACAGGGGATTCGGCTACACCTTC
CASSSGDRGFGYTF
>TRBD1|TRBJ1-1|-|TRBV6-1
TGTGCCAGCAAGACAGGGAGCACTGAAGCTTTCTTT
CASKTGSTEAFF
>-|TRBJ2-5|-|TRBV7-3
TGTGCCAGCAGCTTAAATCCTGCGGAGGAAGAGACCCAGTACTTC
CASSLNPAEEETQYF
>-|TRBJ2-3|-|TRBV11-3
TGTGCCAGCAGCTTAGCCGGGGGTCTGACAGATACGCAGTATTTT
CASSLAGGLTDTQYF
>-|TRBJ1-2|-|TRBV6-5
TGTGCCAGCAGTTACTCGAATAGGGCAAAAGGGGGCTACACCTTC
CASSYSNRAKGGYTF
>-|TRBJ2-1|-|TRBV9
TGTGCCAGCAGCCAGGGGTCTAGCGTATACAATGAGCAGTTCTTC
CASSQGSSVYNEQFF
>TRBD2|TRBJ2-7|-|TRBV5-5
TGTGCCAGCAGCTTGGGGACTAGCGGGAGCTTCTCCTACGAGCAGTACTTC
CASSLGTSGSFSYEQYF
>TRBD2|TRBJ2-7|-|TRBV7-9
TGTGCCAGCAGCGCACTAGCGGGGCGCTCCTACGAGCAGTACTTC
CASSALAGRSYEQYF
>TRBD1|TRBJ2-3|-|TRBV5-1
TGCGCCAGCAGCCCGCGGACAGGGGGCACAGATACGCAGTATTTT
CASSPRTGGTDTQYF
>TRBD1|TRBJ1-1|-|TRBV29-1
TGCAGCGGGCAGGGACAGGCGAACACTGAAGCTTTCTTT
CSGQGQANTEAFF
>-|TRBJ1-1|-|TRBV14
TGTGCCAGCAGCCCTATCGGGAACACTGAAGCTTTCTTT
CASSPIGNTEAFF
>-|TRBJ2-2|few|TRBV5-1
TGCGCCAGCAGCTCGAATCCGGGGAACACCGGGGAGCTGTTTTTT
CASSSNPGNTGELFF
>-|TRBJ2-5|-|TRBV5-4
TGTGCCAGCAGCTTGGTCTCTGGGAGGGAGACCCAGTACTTC
CASSLVSGRETQYF
>-|TRBJ2-5|-|TRBV9
TGTGCCAGCAGCGTATCTGGTAGCGGAGGCCAAGAGACCCAGTACTTC
CASSVSGSGGQETQYF
>TRBD2|TRBJ2-5|-|TRBV6-5
TGTGCCAGCAGTTACAGCGGGAGTTACGAGACCCAGTACTTC
CASSYSGSYETQYF
>-|TRBJ1-6|once|TRBV5-6
TGTGCCAGCAGCCCGCAGGGATTTCCCCCCCACTTT
CASSPQGFPPHF
>-|TRBJ2-3|-|TRBV19
TGTGCCAGTAGTATCCGACTAGTATCCCACACAGATACGCAGTATTTT
CASSIRLVSHTDTQYF
>TRBD1|TRBJ1-1|-|TRBV19
TGTGCCAGTAGTATCGACAGGGTCTTGAACACTGAAGCTTTCTTT
CASSIDRVLNTEAFF
>-|TRBJ2-6|-|TRBV10-1
TGCGCCAGCAGTGAGTCGGGCTCTGGGGCCAACGTCCTGACTTTC
CASSESGSGANVLTF